This is a list of T cell receptor beta chains from one sample in a study of T cells in tuberculosis. Data came from immunoSEQ multiplex PCR; TCRdb stores just in-frame clones and leaves some out. The profile covers roughly 35,000 clones, with 85% to 95% appearing a single time and roughly 12% taken by the ten largest. Sequencing was done on a sample of PBMCs. The receptors come from a donor between 10 and 35 years old with latent tuberculosis or without tuberculosis infection. Some clones in this sample may be carry-over from other donors' samples. CDR3s include the opening cysteine and the closing phenylalanine or tryptophan. A D gene is named only where the DNA matches it firmly. Size tells how often a clone was seen (once, few, many) or the class of an expanded clone, and some rows leave it out.

TRBJ2-7	-	-	TRBV7-9	CASSLDRTVYEQYF	TGTGCCAGCAGCTTAGACAGGACAGTCTACGAGCAGTACTTC
TRBJ2-2	-	-	TRBV7-9	CASSLARNTGELFF	TGTGCCAGCAGCTTAGCCAGGAACACCGGGGAGCTGTTTTTT
TRBJ1-1	-	-	TRBV20-1	CSAANTEAFF	TGCAGTGCGGCGAACACTGAAGCTTTCTTT
TRBJ1-1	-	TRBD1	TRBV2	CASLRDREVAEAFF	TGTGCCAGCCTACGGGACAGGGAGGTCGCTGAAGCTTTCTTT
TRBJ1-5	once	-	TRBV18	CASSPDSNRPQHF	TGTGCCAGCTCACCCGATAGCAATCGGCCCCAGCATTTT
TRBJ2-3	once	TRBD2	TRBV6-4	CASSERGGTDTQYF	TGTGCCAGCAGTGAGCGGGGGGGCACAGATACGCAGTATTTT
TRBJ2-2	-	-	TRBV9	CASSARTANTGELFF	TGTGCCAGCAGCGCGCGGACTGCAAACACCGGGGAGCTGTTTTTT
TRBJ2-1	-	TRBD2	TRBV5-1	CASSQGLAGVHNEQFF	TGCGCCAGCAGCCAGGGACTAGCGGGGGTACACAATGAGCAGTTCTTC
TRBJ1-1	-	TRBD1	TRBV6-5	CASSYEPGQGFLKAFF	TGTGCCAGCAGTTACGAACCGGGACAGGGGTTTTTGAAAGCTTTCTTT
TRBJ1-2	-	TRBD1	TRBV18	CASSPSSYYPGTGAQFSGYTF	TGTGCCAGCTCACCGTCATCTTATTACCCCGGGACAGGGGCGCAATTTAGTGGCTACACCTTC
TRBJ1-2	-	-	TRBV7-2	CASSDTGYGYTF	TGTGCCAGCAGCGATACAGGGTATGGCTACACCTTC
TRBJ1-1	-	TRBD1	TRBV6-4	CASSGDRAVPEAFF	TGTGCCAGCAGTGGAGACAGGGCTGTCCCTGAAGCTTTCTTT
TRBJ2-3	-	-	TRBV29-1	CSVDTYTDTQYF	TGCAGCGTGGACACATACACAGATACGCAGTATTTT
TRBJ1-5	-	-	TRBV4-3	CASSQDWGGNQPQHF	TGCGCCAGCAGCCAAGATTGGGGAGGCAATCAGCCCCAGCATTTT
TRBJ2-7	-	TRBD2	TRBV4-3	CASSQGPSTSGSSYEQYF	TGCGCCAGCAGCCAGGGCCCCTCAACTAGCGGGAGCTCCTACGAGCAGTACTTC
TRBJ1-2	-	TRBD1	TRBV9	CASSVTGYGARGYTF	TGTGCCAGCAGCGTGACAGGGTATGGGGCGAGGGGCTACACCTTC
TRBJ2-1	-	TRBD2	TRBV4-3	CASSQDRRSGANNEQFF	TGCGCCAGCAGCCAAGACCGTCGTAGCGGGGCCAACAATGAGCAGTTCTTC
TRBJ1-1	-	-	TRBV12-5	CASGFAGAFF	TGTGCTAGTGGTTTTGCCGGAGCTTTCTTT
TRBJ1-5	-	-	TRBV19	CASSNTGNQPQHF	TGTGCCAGTAGTAATACAGGAAATCAGCCCCAGCATTTT
TRBJ1-5	-	-	TRBV30	CAWSSSSNQPQHF	TGTGCCTGGAGTTCCAGTAGCAATCAGCCCCAGCATTTT
TRBJ2-1	-	TRBD2	TRBV10-3	CAISDSRGSGSYNEQFF	TGTGCCATCAGTGATTCGCGGGGGTCCGGCTCCTACAATGAGCAGTTCTTC
TRBJ1-1	once	-	TRBV5-4	CASSRDLNTEAFF	TGTGCCAGCAGCAGGGACTTGAACACTGAAGCTTTCTTT
TRBJ1-2	once	TRBD1	TRBV7-2	CASSDRGYGYTF	TGTGCCAGCAGCGACAGGGGGTATGGCTACACCTTC
TRBJ2-1	-	TRBD1	TRBV2	CASSRAGGLRDEQFF	TGTGCCAGCAGTCGAGCAGGGGGCCTTAGGGATGAGCAGTTCTTC
TRBJ2-2	-	-	TRBV7-2	CASSLEAPFQALYTGELFF	TGTGCCAGCAGCTTAGAAGCTCCTTTCCAGGCCCTATACACCGGGGAGCTGTTTTTT
TRBJ1-1	-	-	TRBV28	CALGGRSMNTEAFF	TGTGCCCTGGGGGGTCGCAGCATGAACACTGAAGCTTTCTTT
TRBJ2-1	-	TRBD2	TRBV29-1	CSVDDEGTSGGQYNEQFF	TGCAGCGTTGATGACGAGGGGACTAGCGGGGGCCAGTACAATGAGCAGTTCTTC
TRBJ2-2	-	-	TRBV5-4	CASSSPPGESTGELFF	TGTGCCAGCAGCTCCCCCCCGGGGGAGTCCACCGGGGAGCTGTTTTTT
TRBJ2-2	-	TRBD1	TRBV27	CASSWGQGTGELFF	TGTGCCAGCAGCTGGGGACAGGGGACCGGGGAGCTGTTTTTT
TRBJ2-1	-	TRBD2	TRBV2	CASSGLANNEQFF	TGTGCCAGCAGTGGACTAGCAAACAATGAGCAGTTCTTC
TRBJ1-5	-	TRBD1	TRBV7-2	CASSWGSDRENQPQHF	TGTGCCAGCAGCTGGGGCTCGGACAGGGAGAATCAGCCCCAGCATTTT
TRBJ2-1	-	-	TRBV5-4	CASSSHPNEQFF	TGTGCCAGCAGCAGCCACCCCAATGAGCAGTTCTTC
TRBJ2-3	-	TRBD1	TRBV7-3	CASSFAGQGRDTQYF	TGTGCCAGCAGCTTCGCGGGACAGGGAAGGGATACGCAGTATTTT
TRBJ1-2	-	-	TRBV29-1	CSVEEMVRGAGYGYTF	TGCAGCGTTGAAGAAATGGTCAGGGGCGCGGGCTATGGCTACACCTTC
TRBJ1-2	-	TRBD1	TRBV7-2	CASSWTGGDGYTF	TGTGCCAGCAGCTGGACAGGGGGCGATGGCTACACCTTC
TRBJ1-1	-	-	TRBV4-1	CASSQDRRAGNTEAFF	TGCGCCAGCAGCCAAGATAGGAGGGCCGGGAACACTGAAGCTTTCTTT
TRBJ1-2	-	-	TRBV19	CASNGQTFSYGYTF	TGTGCCAGTAACGGACAGACCTTCAGCTATGGCTACACCTTC
TRBJ2-2	-	-	TRBV6-4	CASRAQGVLNTGELFF	TGTGCCAGCAGGGCACAGGGAGTCCTGAACACCGGGGAGCTGTTTTTT
TRBJ1-1	once	TRBD1	TRBV2	CASRRTGAFLNTEAFF	TGTGCCAGCAGGAGGACAGGGGCCTTCTTGAACACTGAAGCTTTCTTT
TRBJ2-7	-	TRBD2	TRBV25-1	CATQRGGGAYEQYF	TGTGCCACCCAAAGGGGCGGGGGGGCCTACGAGCAGTACTTC
TRBJ1-5	-	TRBD1	TRBV13	CASSSRTGQGVNQPQHF	TGTGCCAGCAGCTCCCGGACAGGGCAAGGGGTGAATCAGCCCCAGCATTTT
TRBJ2-2	-	TRBD2	TRBV7-9	CASRTGGGELFF	TGTGCCAGCAGAACCGGGGGAGGGGAACTGTTTTTT
TRBJ2-5	-	TRBD2	TRBV25-1	CASSDLTELAAKETQYF	TGTGCCAGCAGTGACCTGACGGAACTAGCGGCGAAAGAGACCCAGTACTTC
TRBJ1-3	-	-	TRBV29-1	CSVGLGDPGNTIYF	TGCAGCGTTGGGTTGGGAGACCCTGGAAACACCATATATTTT
TRBJ2-2	-	-	TRBV11-3	CASAEGGAGELFF	TGTGCCAGCGCCGAGGGTGGGGCCGGGGAGCTGTTTTTT
TRBJ1-1	-	-	TRBV19	CASSMGWINTEAFF	TGTGCCAGTAGTATGGGCTGGATAAACACTGAAGCTTTCTTT
TRBJ1-2	-	TRBD1	TRBV19	CASSITDRRPNMYGYTF	TGTGCCAGTAGTATAACGGACAGGCGACCAAACATGTATGGCTACACCTTC
TRBJ2-2	-	TRBD2	TRBV5-8	CATSGGPTGELFF	TGTGCCACGAGCGGGGGGCCCACCGGGGAGCTGTTTTTT
TRBJ1-6	few	-	TRBV14	CASSQDVGTIDSPLHF	TGTGCCAGCAGCCAAGATGTGGGGACAATCGATTCACCCCTCCACTTT